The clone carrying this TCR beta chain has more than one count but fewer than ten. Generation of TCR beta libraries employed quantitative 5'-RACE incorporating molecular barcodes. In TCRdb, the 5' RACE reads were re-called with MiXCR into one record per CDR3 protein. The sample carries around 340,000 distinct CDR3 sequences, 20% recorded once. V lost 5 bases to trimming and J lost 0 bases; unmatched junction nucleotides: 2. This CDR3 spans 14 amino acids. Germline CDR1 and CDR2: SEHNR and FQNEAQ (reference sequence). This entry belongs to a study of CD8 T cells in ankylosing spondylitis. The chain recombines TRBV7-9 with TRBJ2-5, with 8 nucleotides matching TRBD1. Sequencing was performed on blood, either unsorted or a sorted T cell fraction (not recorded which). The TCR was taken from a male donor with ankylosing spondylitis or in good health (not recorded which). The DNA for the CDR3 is TGTGCCAGCAGCCGGACAGGGAACCAAGAGACCCAGTACTTC. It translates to CASSRTGNQETQYF.